The 8 T cell receptor beta chains reported below all come from one sample, sequenced in a study of PD-1 blockade in mismatch repair-deficient tumors. Data came from immunoSEQ multiplex PCR; TCRdb stores just in-frame clones and leaves some out. Among approximately 38,000 clones, 70% to 80% were seen once, and the ten largest hold 22%. Source: peripheral blood, taken 4 weeks after starting pembrolizumab. The receptors were gathered from an adult with mismatch repair-deficient cancer.

J is TRBJ2-7 and V is TRBV5-1; 9 bases map to TRBD1. V lost 0 bases, J lost 3 bases, and 4 bases stayed unmatched. The CDR3 sequence is 15 residues long. Looked up from germline, CDR1 is SGHRS and CDR2 is YFSETQ. Here the CDR3 DNA reads TGCGCCAGCAGCTTGGGTCGGACAGGGGACTACGAGCAGTACTTC. As protein: CASSLGRTGDYEQYF.

The V call is TRBV6-1, the J call TRBJ2-2; perhaps TRBD1 as D (5 bases). Trimming cost V 6 bases and J 5 bases, with 16 bases left between them. The CDR3 has 15 amino acids. From germline, CDR1 is MNHNS and CDR2 SASEGT. The CDR3 sequence: CASRAGPLSTGELFF. In DNA, the CDR3 is TGTGCCAGCAGAGCAGGGCCTCTGTCTACCGGGGAGCTGTTTTTT.

This clone was observed a single time. The chain joins TRBV10-3 to TRBJ2-5, with a tentative D call TRBD2 (6 bases). V was trimmed by 6 bases and J by 2 bases, leaving 16 bases between them. This CDR3 is built from 15 residues. Germline V lookup: CDR1 ENHRY, CDR2 SYGVKD. The CDR3, as DNA: TGTGCCATCAGCCGAGGAGGGGTTGAACAAGAGACCCAGTACTTC. It translates to CAISRGGVEQETQYF.

V usage is TRBV30 and J usage is TRBJ2-3; the D gene is possibly TRBD2 (6 bases). The length of the CDR3 is 13 residues. Germline CDR1 GTSNPN, CDR2 SVGIG (reference sequence). V lost 7 bases and J lost 4, with 15 bases in between. Here the CDR3 reads CAYQGGGADTQYF. The CDR3 DNA reads as TGTGCCTACCAGGGCGGAGGGGCAGATACGCAGTATTTT.

V gene TRBV4-3 combines with J gene TRBJ2-5, with 8 bases identical to TRBD1. Germline trimming cut 4 bases from V and 5 bases from J; bases unmatched to any gene: 9. The length of the CDR3 is 15 residues. Germline CDR1 reads LGHNA; CDR2 reads YSLEER. The CDR3 DNA is TGCGCCAGCAGCCCCGGACAGGGCGAGGTGGAGACCCAGTACTTC. Its protein product is CASSPGQGEVETQYF.

The J gene is TRBJ1-1, the V gene TRBV6-4; D possibly corresponds to TRBD1 (5 bases). The CDR3 length is 13 residues. Germline assignment: CDR1 MRHNA and CDR2 SNTAGT. V lost 4 bases and J lost 6, with 12 bases in between. The CDR3 DNA reads TGTGCCAGCAGTGCCCTTACAGGATCTGAAGCTTTCTTT. It encodes CASSALTGSEAFF.

The chain uses TRBV5-1 and TRBJ2-5; 12 nucleotides line up with TRBD2. V trimming: 4 bases; J trimming: 2 bases; junction bases outside the gene matches: 6. The CDR3 extends over 16 amino acids. The germline V gene encodes CDR1 SGHRS and CDR2 YFSETQ. The CDR3: CASSIGTSGQQETQYF. The CDR3 bases are TGCGCCAGCAGCATAGGGACTAGCGGGCAACAAGAGACCCAGTACTTC.

The chain recombines TRBV7-9 with TRBJ2-5; D remains unclear. V gave up 1 base and J gave up 5 bases, with 8 bases separating them. The CDR3 is 13 residues long. CDR1 is SEHNR and CDR2 is FQNEAQ in the germline V gene (reference sequence). The DNA for the CDR3 is TGTGCCAGCAGCTTAGTGGCTCTGGAGACCCAGTACTTC. Encoded protein: CASSLVALETQYF.